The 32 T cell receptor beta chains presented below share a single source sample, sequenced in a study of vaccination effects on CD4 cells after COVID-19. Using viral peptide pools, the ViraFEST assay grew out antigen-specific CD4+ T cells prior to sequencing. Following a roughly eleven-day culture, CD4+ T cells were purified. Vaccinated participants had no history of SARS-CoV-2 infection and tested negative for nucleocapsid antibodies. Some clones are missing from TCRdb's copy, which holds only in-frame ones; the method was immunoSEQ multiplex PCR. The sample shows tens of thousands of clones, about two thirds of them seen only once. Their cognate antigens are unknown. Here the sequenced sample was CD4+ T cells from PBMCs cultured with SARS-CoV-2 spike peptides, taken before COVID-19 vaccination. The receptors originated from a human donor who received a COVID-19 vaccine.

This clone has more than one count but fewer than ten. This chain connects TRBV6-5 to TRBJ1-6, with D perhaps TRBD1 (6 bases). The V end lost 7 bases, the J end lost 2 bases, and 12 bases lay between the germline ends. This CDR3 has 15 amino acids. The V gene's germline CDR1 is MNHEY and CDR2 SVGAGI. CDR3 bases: TGTGCCAGCAATTTGGACAGTACCTATAATTCACCCCTCCACTTT. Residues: CASNLDSTYNSPLHF.

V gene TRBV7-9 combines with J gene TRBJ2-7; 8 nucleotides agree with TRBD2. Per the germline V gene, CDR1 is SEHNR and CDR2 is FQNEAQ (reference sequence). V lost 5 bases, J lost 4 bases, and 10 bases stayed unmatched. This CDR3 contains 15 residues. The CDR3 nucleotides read TGTGCCAGCAGCGCCACTGCGGGGGGTCGGTACGAGCAGTACTTC. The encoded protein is CASSATAGGRYEQYF.

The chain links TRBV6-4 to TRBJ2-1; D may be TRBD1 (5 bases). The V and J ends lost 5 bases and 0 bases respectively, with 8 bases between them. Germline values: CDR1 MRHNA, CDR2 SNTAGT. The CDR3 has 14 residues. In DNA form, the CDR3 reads TGTGCCAGCAGTCAGGGTTTCTCCTACAATGAGCAGTTCTTC. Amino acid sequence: CASSQGFSYNEQFF.

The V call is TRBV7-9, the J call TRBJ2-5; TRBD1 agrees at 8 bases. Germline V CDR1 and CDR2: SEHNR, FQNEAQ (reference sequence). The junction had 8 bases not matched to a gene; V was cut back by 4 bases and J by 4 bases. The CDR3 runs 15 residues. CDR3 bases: TGTGCCAGCAGCTCGGGCTACAGGGGGAGAGAGACCCAGTACTTC. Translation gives CASSSGYRGRETQYF.

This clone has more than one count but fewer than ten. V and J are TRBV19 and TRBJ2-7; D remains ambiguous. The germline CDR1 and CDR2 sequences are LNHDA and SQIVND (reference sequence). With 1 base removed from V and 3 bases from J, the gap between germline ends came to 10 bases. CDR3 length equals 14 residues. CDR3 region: CASSIGPSNYEQYF. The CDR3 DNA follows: TGTGCCAGTAGTATAGGACCCTCTAACTACGAGCAGTACTTC.

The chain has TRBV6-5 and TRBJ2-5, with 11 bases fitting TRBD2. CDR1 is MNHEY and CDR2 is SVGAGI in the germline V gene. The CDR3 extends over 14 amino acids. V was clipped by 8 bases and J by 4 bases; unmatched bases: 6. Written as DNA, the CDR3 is TGTGCCAGCGGGATAGCGGGGGGGCCAGAGACCCAGTACTTC. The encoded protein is CASGIAGGPETQYF.

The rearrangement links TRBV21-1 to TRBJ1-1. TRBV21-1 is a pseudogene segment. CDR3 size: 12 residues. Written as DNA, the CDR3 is TGTGCCAGCATAGGAGCGAACACTGAAGCTTTCTTT. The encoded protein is CASIGANTEAFF.

CDR3 DNA: TGCGCCAGCAGCTTCGGACAGTCGGCTAACTATGGCTACACCTTC. This gives the protein CASSFGQSANYGYTF. The chain recombines TRBV5-1 with TRBJ1-2, with a possible D match to TRBD1 (6 bases). Germline V gives CDR1 SGHRS, CDR2 YFSETQ. The CDR3 loop spans 15 amino acids. Trimming left V 2 bases short and J 0 bases short, with 11 bases between.

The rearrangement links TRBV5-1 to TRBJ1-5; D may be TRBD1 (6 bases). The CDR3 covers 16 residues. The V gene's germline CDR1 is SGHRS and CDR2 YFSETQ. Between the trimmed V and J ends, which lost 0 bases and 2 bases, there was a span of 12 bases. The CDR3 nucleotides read TGCGCCAGCAGCTTGGATCCCTCAGGGGGCAATCAGCCCCAGCATTTT. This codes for CASSLDPSGGNQPQHF.

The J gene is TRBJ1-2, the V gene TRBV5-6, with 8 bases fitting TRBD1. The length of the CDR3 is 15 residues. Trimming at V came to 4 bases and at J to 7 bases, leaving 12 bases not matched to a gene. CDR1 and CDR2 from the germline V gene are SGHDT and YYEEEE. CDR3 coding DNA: TGTGCCAGCAGCCCCGGACAGGGAATGACGGGTGGCTACACCTTC. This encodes CASSPGQGMTGGYTF.

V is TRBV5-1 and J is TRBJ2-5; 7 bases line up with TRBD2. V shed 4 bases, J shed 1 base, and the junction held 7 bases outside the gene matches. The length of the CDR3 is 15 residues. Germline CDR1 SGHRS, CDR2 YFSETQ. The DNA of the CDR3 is TGCGCCAGCAGCCCCCCCTCGGGGGGCCAAGAGACCCAGTACTTC. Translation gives CASSPPSGGQETQYF.

The CDR3 DNA sequence: TGTGCCAGCAGACACTCCGCAACGGGGGGTAGTGGCTACACCTTC. Residues: CASRHSATGGSGYTF. The J gene is TRBJ1-2, the V gene TRBV11-2; D might be TRBD1 (5 bases). This CDR3 contains 15 residues. Trimming cost V 6 bases and J 7 bases, with 21 bases left between them. Germline V gene lookup returns CDR1 SGHAT and CDR2 FQNNGV.

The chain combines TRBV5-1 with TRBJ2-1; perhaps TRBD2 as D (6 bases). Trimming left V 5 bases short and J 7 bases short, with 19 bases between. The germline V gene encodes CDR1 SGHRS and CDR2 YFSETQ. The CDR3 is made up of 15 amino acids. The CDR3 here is CASSGEVVARNEQFF. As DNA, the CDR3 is TGCGCCAGCAGTGGGGAGGTGGTAGCGAGGAATGAGCAGTTCTTC.

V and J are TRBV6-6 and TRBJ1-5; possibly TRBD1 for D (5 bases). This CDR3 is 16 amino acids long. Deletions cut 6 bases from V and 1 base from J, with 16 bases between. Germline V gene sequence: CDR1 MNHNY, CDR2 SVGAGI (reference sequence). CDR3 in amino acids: CASRRGGLGSNQPQHF. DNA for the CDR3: TGTGCCAGCAGACGGGGGGGTCTGGGCAGCAATCAGCCCCAGCATTTT.

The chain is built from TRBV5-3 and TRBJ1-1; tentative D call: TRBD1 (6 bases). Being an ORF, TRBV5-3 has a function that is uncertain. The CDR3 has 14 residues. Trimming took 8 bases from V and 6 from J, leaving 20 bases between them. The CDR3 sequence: CASNSGQKWAEAFF. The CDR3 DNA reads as TGTGCCAGCAACTCGGGACAAAAGTGGGCTGAAGCTTTCTTT.

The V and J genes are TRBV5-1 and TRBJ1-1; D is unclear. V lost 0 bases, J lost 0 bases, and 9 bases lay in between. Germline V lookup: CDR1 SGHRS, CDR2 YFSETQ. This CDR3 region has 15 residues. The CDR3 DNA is TGCGCCAGCAGCTTGGCCCGAGCCATGAACACTGAAGCTTTCTTT. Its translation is CASSLARAMNTEAFF.

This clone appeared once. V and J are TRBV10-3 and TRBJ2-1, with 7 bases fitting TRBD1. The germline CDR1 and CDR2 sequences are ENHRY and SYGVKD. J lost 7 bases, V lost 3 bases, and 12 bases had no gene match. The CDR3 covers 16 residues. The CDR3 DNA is TGTGCCATCAGTGATGTGATGACAGGGTCTCGGAATGAGCAGTTCTTC. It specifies CAISDVMTGSRNEQFF.

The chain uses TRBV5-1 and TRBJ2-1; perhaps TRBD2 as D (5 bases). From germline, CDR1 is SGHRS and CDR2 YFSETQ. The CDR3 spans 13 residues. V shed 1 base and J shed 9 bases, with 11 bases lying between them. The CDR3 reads CASSLSGLTEQFF. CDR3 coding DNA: TGCGCCAGCAGCTTGTCTGGACTCACTGAGCAGTTCTTC.

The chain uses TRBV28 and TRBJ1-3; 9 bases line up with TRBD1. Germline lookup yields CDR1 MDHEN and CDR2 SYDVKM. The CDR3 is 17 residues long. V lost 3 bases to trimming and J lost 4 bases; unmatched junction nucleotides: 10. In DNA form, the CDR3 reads TGTGCCAGCAGTTTGGGCACAGGGGGCCTAATAGGAAACACCATATATTTT. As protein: CASSLGTGGLIGNTIYF. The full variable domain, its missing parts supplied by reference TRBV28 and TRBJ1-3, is DVKVTQSSRYLVKRTGEKVFLECVQDMDHENMFWYRQDPGLGLRLIYFSYDVKMKEKGDIPEGYSVSREKKERFSLILESASTNQTSMYLCASSLGTGGLIGNTIYFGEGSWLTVV.

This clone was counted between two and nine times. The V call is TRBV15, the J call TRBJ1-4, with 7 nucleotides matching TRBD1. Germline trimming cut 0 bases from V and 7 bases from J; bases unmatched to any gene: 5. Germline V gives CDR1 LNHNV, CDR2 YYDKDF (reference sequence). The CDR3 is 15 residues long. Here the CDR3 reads CATSRDSRGVEKLFF. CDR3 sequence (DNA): TGTGCCACCAGCAGAGATTCCAGGGGGGTTGAAAAACTGTTTTTT.

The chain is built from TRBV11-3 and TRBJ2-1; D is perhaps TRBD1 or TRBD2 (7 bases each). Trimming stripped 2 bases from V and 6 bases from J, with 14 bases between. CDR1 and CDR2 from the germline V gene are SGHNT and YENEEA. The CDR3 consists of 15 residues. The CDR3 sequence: CASSLRQGGGNEQFF. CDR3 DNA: TGTGCCAGCAGCTTAAGACAGGGAGGGGGCAATGAGCAGTTCTTC.

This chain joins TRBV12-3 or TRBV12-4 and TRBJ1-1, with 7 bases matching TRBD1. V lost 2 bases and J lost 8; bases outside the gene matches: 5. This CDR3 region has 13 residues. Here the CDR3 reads CASSLRQGGEAFF. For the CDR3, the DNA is TGTGCCAGCAGTTTAAGGCAGGGGGGAGAAGCTTTCTTT.

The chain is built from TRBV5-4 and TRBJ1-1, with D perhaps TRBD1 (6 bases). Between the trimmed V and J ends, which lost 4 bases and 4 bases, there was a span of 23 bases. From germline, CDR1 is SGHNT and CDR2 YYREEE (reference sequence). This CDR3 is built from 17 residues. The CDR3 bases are TGTGCCAGCAGCCAATTTATGGACAGACTAAGGGGCACTGAAGCTTTCTTT. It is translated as CASSQFMDRLRGTEAFF.

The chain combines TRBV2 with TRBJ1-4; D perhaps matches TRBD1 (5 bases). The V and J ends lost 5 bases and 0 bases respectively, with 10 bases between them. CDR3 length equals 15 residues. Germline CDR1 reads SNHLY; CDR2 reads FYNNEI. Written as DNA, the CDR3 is TGTGCCAGCAGTATTTCGACAGCAACTAATGAAAAACTGTTTTTT. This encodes CASSISTATNEKLFF.

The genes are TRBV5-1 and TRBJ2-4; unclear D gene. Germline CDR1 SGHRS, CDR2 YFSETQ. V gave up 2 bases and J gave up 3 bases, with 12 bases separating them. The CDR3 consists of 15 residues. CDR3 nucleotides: TGCGCCAGCAGCTTCACGGGTGTAGGCAAAAACATTCAGTACTTC. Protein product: CASSFTGVGKNIQYF.

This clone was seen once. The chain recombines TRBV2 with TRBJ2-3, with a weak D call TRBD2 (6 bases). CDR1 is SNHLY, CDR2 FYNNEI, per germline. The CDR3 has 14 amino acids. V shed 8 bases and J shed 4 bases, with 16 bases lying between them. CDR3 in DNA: TGTGCCAGCCGAGGCGGGCTAGCGTCAGATACGCAGTATTTT. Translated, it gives CASRGGLASDTQYF.

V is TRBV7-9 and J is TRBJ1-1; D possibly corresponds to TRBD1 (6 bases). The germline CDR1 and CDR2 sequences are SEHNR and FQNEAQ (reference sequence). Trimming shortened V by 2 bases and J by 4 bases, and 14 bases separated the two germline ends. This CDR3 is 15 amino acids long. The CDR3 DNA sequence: TGTGCCAGCAGCTTACTCGACAGGCGAGGCACTGAAGCTTTCTTT. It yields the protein CASSLLDRRGTEAFF.

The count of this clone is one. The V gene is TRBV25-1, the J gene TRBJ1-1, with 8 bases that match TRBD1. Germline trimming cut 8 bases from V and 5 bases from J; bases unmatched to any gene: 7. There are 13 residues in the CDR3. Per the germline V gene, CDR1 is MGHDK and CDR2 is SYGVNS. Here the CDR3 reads CASGGQGGTEAFF. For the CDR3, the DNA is TGTGCCAGCGGAGGACAGGGAGGAACTGAAGCTTTCTTT.

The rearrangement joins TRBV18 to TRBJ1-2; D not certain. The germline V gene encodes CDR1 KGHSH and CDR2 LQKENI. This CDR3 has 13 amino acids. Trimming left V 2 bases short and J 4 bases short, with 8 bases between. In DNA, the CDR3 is TGTGCCAGCTCACCAGCCGGGTCCTATGGCTACACCTTC. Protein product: CASSPAGSYGYTF.

As DNA, the CDR3 is TGTGCCAGCAGCGTACAAGAGACCCAGTACTTC. It codes for CASSVQETQYF. This chain uses TRBV3-1 (or the pseudogene TRBV3-2) with TRBJ2-5; D unresolved. V lost 5 bases, J lost 2 bases, and 3 bases lay in between. From germline, CDR1 is LGHDT and CDR2 YNNKEL (reference sequence). The CDR3 extends over 11 amino acids.

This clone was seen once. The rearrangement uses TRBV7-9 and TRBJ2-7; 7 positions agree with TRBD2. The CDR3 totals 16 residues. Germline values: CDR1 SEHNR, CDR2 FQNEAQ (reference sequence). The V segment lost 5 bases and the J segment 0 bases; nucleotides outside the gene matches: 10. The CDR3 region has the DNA TGTGCCAGCAGCCCCGGGGCTAGCGGAGCCTCCTACGAGCAGTACTTC. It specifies CASSPGASGASYEQYF. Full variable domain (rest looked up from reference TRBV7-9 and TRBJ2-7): DTGVSQNPRHKITKRGQNVTFRCDPISEHNRLYWYRQTLGQGPEFLTYFQNEAQLEKSRLLSDRFSAERPKGSFSTLEIQRTEQGDSAMYLCASSPGASGASYEQYFGPGTRLTVT.

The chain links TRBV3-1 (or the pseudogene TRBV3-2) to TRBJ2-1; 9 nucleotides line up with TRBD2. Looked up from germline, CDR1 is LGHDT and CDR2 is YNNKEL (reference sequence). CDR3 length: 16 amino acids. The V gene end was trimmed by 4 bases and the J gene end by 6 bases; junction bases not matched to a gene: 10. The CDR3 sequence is CASSRQAGGISNEQFF. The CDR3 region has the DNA TGTGCCAGCAGCCGTCAAGCGGGAGGAATCAGCAATGAGCAGTTCTTC.